This T cell receptor (beta chain) was observed in a study of patients and donors after allogeneic stem cell transplantation. With V trimmed by 2 bases and J by 4 bases, 6 bases remained unmatched. CDR3 length: 16 amino acids. Germline CDR1 is SGHTA and CDR2 is FQGNSA. This clonotype is termed large. TCRdb fed the RT-PCR reads into MiXCR, producing one record per CDR3 protein. Altogether 2,500 to 3,500 distinct CDR3 sequences are present, 5% to 6.5% being singletons, with the ten largest covering more than 13%. The chain recombines TRBV7-2 with TRBJ2-4; TRBD1 agrees at 9 bases. The TCR comes from a human donor who was either an allogeneic HSCT recipient or a stem cell or donor lymphocyte infusion donor (not recorded which). It is not recorded whose cells these are; they may come from a transplant donor. Sequenced sample: blood, either unsorted or a sorted T cell fraction (not recorded which). The CDR3 loop reads CASSLLGQGLKNIQYF. In nucleotides, the CDR3 is TGTGCCAGCAGCTTATTGGGACAGGGACTAAAAAACATTCAGTACTTC.